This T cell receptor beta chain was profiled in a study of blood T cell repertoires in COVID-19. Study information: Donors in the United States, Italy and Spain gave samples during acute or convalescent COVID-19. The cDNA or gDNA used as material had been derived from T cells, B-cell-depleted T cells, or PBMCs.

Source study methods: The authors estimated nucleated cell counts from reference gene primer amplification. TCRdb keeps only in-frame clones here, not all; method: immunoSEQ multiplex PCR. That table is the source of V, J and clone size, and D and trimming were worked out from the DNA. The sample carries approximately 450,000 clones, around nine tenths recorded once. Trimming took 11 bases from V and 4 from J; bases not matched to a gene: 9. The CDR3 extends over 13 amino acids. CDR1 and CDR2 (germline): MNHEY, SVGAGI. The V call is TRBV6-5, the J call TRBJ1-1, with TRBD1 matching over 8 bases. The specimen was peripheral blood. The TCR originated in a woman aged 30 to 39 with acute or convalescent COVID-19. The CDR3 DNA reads TGTGCCGGGGGGGCCACAGGGGGCACTGAAGCTTTCTTT. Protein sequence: CAGGATGGTEAFF.